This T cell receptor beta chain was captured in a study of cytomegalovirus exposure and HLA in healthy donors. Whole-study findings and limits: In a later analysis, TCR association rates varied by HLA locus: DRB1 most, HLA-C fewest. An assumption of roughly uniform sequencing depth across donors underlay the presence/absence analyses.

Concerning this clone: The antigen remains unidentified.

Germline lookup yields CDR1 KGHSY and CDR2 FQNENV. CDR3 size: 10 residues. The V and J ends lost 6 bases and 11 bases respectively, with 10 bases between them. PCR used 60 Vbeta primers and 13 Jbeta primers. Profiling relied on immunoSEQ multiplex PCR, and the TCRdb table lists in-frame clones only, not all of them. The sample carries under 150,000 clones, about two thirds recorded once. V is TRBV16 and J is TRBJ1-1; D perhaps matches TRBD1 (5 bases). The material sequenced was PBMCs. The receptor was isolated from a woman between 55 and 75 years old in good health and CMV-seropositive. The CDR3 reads CASRGGDAFF. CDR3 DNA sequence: TGTGCCAGCAGAGGAGGGGATGCTTTCTTT.